This T cell receptor (beta chain) originates from a study of T cell repertoires in cytomegalovirus infection. Study-wide context: The authors relied on CMV epitopes, both recently identified HLA-C-restricted and well-studied HLA-B-restricted.

V was pared by 10 bases and J by 10 bases, with 9 bases of the junction left unmatched. The CDR3 spans 12 residues. The germline gives CDR1 MNHEY, CDR2 SMNVEV (reference sequence). This clonotype has ten or more counts. The antigen is unknown. TCRdb reprocessed the reads with MiXCR, giving one entry per CDR3 protein. The table lists about 770,000 distinct CDR3 sequences, 25% to 35% of them singletons. The source material was cultured CD8+ T cells from PBMCs, sampled from culture after CMV antigen stimulation. The source is a human donor in good health (CMV status not recorded). Some clones in this sample may be carry-over from other donors' samples. The chain couples TRBV27 to TRBJ2-1, with 8 positions matching TRBD2. For the CDR3, the DNA is TGTGCCACCCTATCCCCTAGCGGGGAGCAGTTCTTC. This encodes CATLSPSGEQFF.